This T cell receptor beta chain is drawn from a study of tumor-infiltrating lymphocytes in primary liver carcinoma. About the research overall: The yield of productive TCRbeta reads per sample was roughly 3.5 to 7.5 million and was similar across tissue types. Findings and caveats of the study: Blood fell significantly below tumors in its top-250-clone fraction (p = 0.039). For tumor-adjacent and tumor-blood pairs, overlap was less than that seen for tumor region pairs.

The researchers produced TCR beta cDNA from approximately 460 ng total RNA with a constant-region primer. ARM-PCR was slightly modified, and three nested multiplex PCR rounds with it gave rise to the TCR beta libraries. The two initial PCR rounds, approximately 10 cycles each, used TRBV1-TRBV30 forward and C-beta reverse primers. TCRdb redid the calling of the multiplex PCR reads with MiXCR, one entry per CDR3 protein. The repertoire holds about 120,000 distinct CDR3 sequences, around 70% seen once, with roughly 8.1% in the top ten. With respect to this clonotype: Its cognate antigen is unknown. A much larger clone lies a single base off, so this may be a read error.

This CDR3 is 16 amino acids long. CDR1 and CDR2 (germline): MNHEY, SVGEGT. Extraction of RNA together with DNA used about 18-30 mg of unsorted bulk tissue. The receptor's source is a woman in her fifties or sixties with primary liver carcinoma and hepatitis B virus infection. The sample consisted of tumor-adjacent normal liver tissue. J is TRBJ1-4 and V is TRBV6-2 or TRBV6-3, with no clear D. CDR3 sequence: CVSSYSPGTSNEKLFF. In DNA form, the CDR3 reads TGTGTCAGCAGTTACTCACCGGGAACCTCTAATGAAAAACTGTTTTTT.